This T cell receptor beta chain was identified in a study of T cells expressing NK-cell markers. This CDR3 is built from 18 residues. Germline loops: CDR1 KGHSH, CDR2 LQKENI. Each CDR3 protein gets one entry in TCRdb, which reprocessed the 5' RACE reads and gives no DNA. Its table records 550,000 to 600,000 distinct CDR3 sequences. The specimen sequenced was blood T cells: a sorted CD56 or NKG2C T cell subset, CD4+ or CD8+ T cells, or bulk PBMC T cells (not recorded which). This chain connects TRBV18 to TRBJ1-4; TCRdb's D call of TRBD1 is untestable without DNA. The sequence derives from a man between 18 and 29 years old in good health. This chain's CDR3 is CASSPPNFQGATNEKLFF. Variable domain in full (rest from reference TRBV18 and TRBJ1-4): NAGVMQNPRHLVRRRGQEARLRCSPMKGHSHVYWYRQLPEEGLKFMVYLQKENIIDESGMPKERFSAEFPKEGPSILRIQQVVRGDSAAYFCASSPPNFQGATNEKLFFGSGTQLSVL.